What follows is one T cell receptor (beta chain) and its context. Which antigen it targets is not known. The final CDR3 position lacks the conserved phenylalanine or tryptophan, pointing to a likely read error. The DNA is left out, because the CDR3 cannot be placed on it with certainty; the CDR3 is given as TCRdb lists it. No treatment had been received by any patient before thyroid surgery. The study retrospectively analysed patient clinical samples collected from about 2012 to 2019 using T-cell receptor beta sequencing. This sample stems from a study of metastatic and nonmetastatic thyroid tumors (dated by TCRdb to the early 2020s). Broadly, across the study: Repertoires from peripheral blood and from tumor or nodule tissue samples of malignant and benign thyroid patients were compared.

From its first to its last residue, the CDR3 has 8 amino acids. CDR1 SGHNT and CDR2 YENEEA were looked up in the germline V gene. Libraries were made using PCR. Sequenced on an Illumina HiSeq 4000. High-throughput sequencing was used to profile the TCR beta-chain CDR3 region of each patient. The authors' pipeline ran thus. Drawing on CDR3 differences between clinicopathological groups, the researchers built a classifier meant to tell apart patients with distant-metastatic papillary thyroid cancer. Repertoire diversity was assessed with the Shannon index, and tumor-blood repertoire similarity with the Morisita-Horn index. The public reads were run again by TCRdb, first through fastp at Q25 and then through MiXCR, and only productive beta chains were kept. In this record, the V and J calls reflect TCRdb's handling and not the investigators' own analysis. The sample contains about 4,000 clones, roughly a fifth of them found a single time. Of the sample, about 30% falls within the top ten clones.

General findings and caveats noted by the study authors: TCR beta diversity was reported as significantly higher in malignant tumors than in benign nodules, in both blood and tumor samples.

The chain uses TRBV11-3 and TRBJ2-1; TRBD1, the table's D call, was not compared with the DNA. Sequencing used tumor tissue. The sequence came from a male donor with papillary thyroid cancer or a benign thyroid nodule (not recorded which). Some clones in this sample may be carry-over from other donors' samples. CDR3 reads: CASSLGDP.